This TCR beta chain emerged from a study of T cells in Graves' hyperthyroidism and ophthalmopathy. TCR beta CDR3 sequences were amplified from RNA transcripts. The HTBI primer set was used in a first-round RT-PCR of the TCR CDR3. Each CDR3 protein gets one entry after TCRdb re-called the multiplex PCR reads with MiXCR. Of hundreds of thousands of distinct CDR3 sequences in the sample, around 20% are singletons; the top ten hold around a third. Study-level results: A 13 V-J model separated ophthalmopathy from stable hyperthyroidism. Within blood appeared most thyroid clonotypes that had expanded above 0.001.

Trimming stripped 11 bases from V and 5 bases from J, with 10 bases between. CDR3 length: 11 residues. Fresh 10 ml peripheral blood yielded PBMCs. Notes on this clonotype: Its antigen is undetermined.

This rearrangement joins TRBV12-3 or TRBV12-4 to TRBJ2-1; D is possibly TRBD2 (6 bases). The specimen was blood. The TCR was taken from a man younger than 40 with Graves' ophthalmopathy. The CDR3 region has the DNA TGTGCCTGGGGGGAGAACAATGAGCAGTTCTTC. Translation: CAWGENNEQFF.